These 28 T cell receptor beta chains were sequenced from one sample in a study of T cell responses to AZD1222 COVID-19 vaccine. Clones were read by immunoSEQ multiplex PCR, and TCRdb kept only the in-frame ones, dropping some. The data show 130,000 to 150,000 clones, 88% seen once. The sample in question was peripheral blood, obtained on day 0 of AZD1222 vaccination. These receptors all come from an adult in good health.

The genes are TRBV30 and TRBJ2-5; a possible D gene is TRBD1 (6 bases). Germline V gene data show CDR1 as GTSNPN and CDR2 as SVGIG (reference sequence). V was shortened by 4 bases and J by 5 bases, with 14 bases between the two germline ends. The CDR3 extends over 13 amino acids. The CDR3 region is CAWNRASHETQYF. For the CDR3, the DNA is TGTGCCTGGAACAGGGCGAGTCACGAGACCCAGTACTTC.

This sequence joins TRBV5-4 and TRBJ1-3, with unresolved D. From germline, CDR1 is SGHNT and CDR2 YYREEE (reference sequence). There are 12 residues in the CDR3. With 0 bases removed from V and 4 bases from J, the gap between germline ends came to 2 bases. The CDR3 bases are TGTGCCAGCAGCTTGGACGGAAACACCATATATTTT. Amino acids: CASSLDGNTIYF.

This rearrangement joins TRBV3-1 (or the pseudogene TRBV3-2) to TRBJ2-7, with TRBD1 identical over 12 bases. Per the germline V gene, CDR1 is LGHDT and CDR2 is YNNKEL (reference sequence). This CDR3 is built from 17 residues. V shed 4 bases and J 1 base; nucleotides not matched to a gene: 8. CDR3 sequence (DNA): TGTGCCAGCAGCCCAATACCGGGACAGGGGGCATCCTACGAGCAGTACTTC. It is translated as CASSPIPGQGASYEQYF.

The rearrangement links TRBV7-2 to TRBJ2-3; TRBD1 matches at 7 bases. The CDR3 runs to 16 residues. With 3 bases clipped from V and 2 bases from J, the junction kept 8 bases outside the gene matches. Germline-derived CDR1 and CDR2 are SGHTA and FQGNSA. The CDR3 region has the DNA TGTGCCAGCAGCTTGACAGGGTATGGGGTCACAGATACGCAGTATTTT. This sequence encodes CASSLTGYGVTDTQYF.

The rearrangement joins TRBV30 to TRBJ1-1; D unclear. With 4 bases removed from V and 4 bases from J, the gap between germline ends came to 7 bases. Germline-derived CDR1 and CDR2 are GTSNPN and SVGIG (reference sequence). The CDR3 has 11 residues. CDR3 loop: CAWTMFTEAFF. The CDR3 region has the DNA TGTGCCTGGACCATGTTCACTGAAGCTTTCTTT.

This clone was observed a few times. The chain joins TRBV7-8 to TRBJ1-3; D is unclear. This CDR3 has 12 residues. Germline lookup yields CDR1 SGHVS and CDR2 FQNEAQ. V shed 6 bases and J shed 8 bases, with 11 bases lying between them. CDR3 sequence: CASRENEDTIYF. CDR3 DNA sequence: TGTGCCAGCAGGGAGAATGAGGACACCATATATTTT. The full variable domain, completed using reference TRBV7-8 and TRBJ1-3, is GAGVSQSPRYKVAKRGQDVALRCDPISGHVSLFWYQQALGQGPEFLTYFQNEAQLDKSGLPSDRFFAERPEGSVSTLKIQRTQQEDSAVYLCASRENEDTIYFGEGSWLTVV.

The chain joins TRBV3-1 (or the pseudogene TRBV3-2) to TRBJ2-2, with 8 bases fitting TRBD2. This CDR3 has 16 residues. The junction had 9 bases not matched to a gene; V was cut back by 4 bases and J by 5 bases. Germline values: CDR1 LGHDT, CDR2 YNNKEL (reference sequence). CDR3 amino acids: CASSLISGVETGELFF. The CDR3 bases are TGTGCCAGCAGCCTAATTAGCGGGGTGGAAACCGGGGAGCTGTTTTTT.

CDR3 residues: CASSPDYLSTDTQYF. Written as DNA, the CDR3 is TGTGCCAGCTCACCGGACTATCTCAGCACAGATACGCAGTATTTT. The rearrangement joins TRBV18 to TRBJ2-3; possibly TRBD2 for D (6 bases). CDR1 is KGHSH, CDR2 LQKENI, per germline. V was clipped by 3 bases and J by 0 bases, with 10 bases between them. This CDR3 has 15 amino acids.

The table lists this clone with a count of one. The chain carries TRBV19 and TRBJ1-1; perhaps TRBD1 as D (5 bases). The CDR3 has 15 amino acids. Germline V gene lookup returns CDR1 LNHDA and CDR2 SQIVND (reference sequence). V dropped 7 bases and J dropped 0 bases, with 15 bases sitting between them. CDR3 coding DNA: TGTGCCAGTAAGGGGATAGACGGCGTGAACACTGAAGCTTTCTTT. Amino acids: CASKGIDGVNTEAFF.

V usage is TRBV5-1 and J usage is TRBJ1-2, with a possible D match to TRBD1 (5 bases). This CDR3 is built from 14 residues. In germline, CDR1 is SGHRS, CDR2 YFSETQ. The ends were cut back, 1 base at V and 4 bases at J, with 11 bases in the middle. The CDR3, as DNA: TGCGCCAGCAGCTTGTCGGGGGAGGCCTATGGCTACACCTTC. It is translated as CASSLSGEAYGYTF.

V is TRBV10-3 and J is TRBJ2-1, with 9 bases matching TRBD1. The trim removed 6 bases at V and 2 bases at J, leaving 5 bases unmatched. This CDR3 contains 15 residues. The germline V gene has CDR1 ENHRY and CDR2 SYGVKD. This chain's CDR3 is CAISKQGAPYNEQFF. Written as DNA, the CDR3 is TGTGCCATCAGCAAACAGGGGGCCCCCTACAATGAGCAGTTCTTC.

The chain has TRBV6-5 and TRBJ1-1; TRBD1 aligns across 8 bases. The germline V gene encodes CDR1 MNHEY and CDR2 SVGAGI. This CDR3 is 14 amino acids long. The J segment lost 0 bases and the V segment lost 9 bases, leaving 6 bases of the junction unmatched. The CDR3 loop reads CASSTGDLNTEAFF. As DNA, the CDR3 is TGTGCCAGTTCGACAGGGGATCTGAACACTGAAGCTTTCTTT.

The rearrangement uses TRBV19 and TRBJ1-2; 9 bases are shared with TRBD1. CDR1 and CDR2 (germline): LNHDA, SQIVND (reference sequence). This CDR3 has 14 residues. The V and J ends lost 6 bases and 6 bases, in that order; junction bases with no gene match: 8. The CDR3 region is CASRSNRDRDGYTF. The CDR3 bases are TGTGCCAGTAGGAGCAACCGGGACAGGGATGGCTACACCTTC. Based on the CDR3 plus reference TRBV19 and TRBJ1-2, the full variable domain is DGGITQSPKYLFRKEGQNVTLSCEQNLNHDAMYWYRQDPGQGLRLIYYSQIVNDFQKGDIAEGYSVSREKKESFPLTVTSAQKNPTAFYLCASRSNRDRDGYTFGSGTRLTVV.

The chain recombines TRBV4-3 with TRBJ1-2; 9 nucleotides align to TRBD1. The germline V gene encodes CDR1 LGHNA and CDR2 YSLEER. The CDR3 extends over 19 amino acids. V gave up 0 bases and J gave up 4 bases; unmatched junction bases: 15. For the CDR3, the DNA is TGCGCCAGCAGCCAAGATGATCGGGACGGGACAGGGCTCTTCTATGGCTACACCTTC. This gives the protein CASSQDDRDGTGLFYGYTF.

The chain employs TRBV9 and TRBJ2-7; 7 positions agree with TRBD1. The V segment lost 4 bases and the J segment 6 bases; nucleotides outside the gene matches: 10. The CDR3 has 14 amino acids. Per germline, CDR1 SGDLS and CDR2 YYNGEE. This chain's CDR3 is CASSSGQERVEQYF. CDR3 DNA: TGTGCCAGCAGCTCCGGACAGGAGAGAGTCGAGCAGTACTTC.

The chain joins TRBV18 to TRBJ1-2; D unclear. The CDR3 has 11 residues. V dropped 2 bases and J dropped 6 bases, with 4 bases sitting between them. The germline gives CDR1 KGHSH, CDR2 LQKENI. The CDR3 nucleotides are TGTGCCAGCTCACCAGCAAATGGCTACACCTTC. Protein product: CASSPANGYTF.

This chain connects TRBV4-1 to TRBJ2-5, with a weak D call TRBD2 (6 bases). This CDR3 is 14 amino acids long. Germline CDR1 reads MGHRA; CDR2 reads YSYEKL. V shed 0 bases and J shed 7 bases, with 12 bases lying between them. The CDR3 sequence is CASSQDIAAGTQYF. The CDR3 coding sequence is TGCGCCAGCAGCCAAGATATAGCGGCGGGGACCCAGTACTTC.

The J gene is TRBJ1-1, the V gene TRBV11-2; perhaps TRBD1 as D (6 bases). The germline gives CDR1 SGHAT, CDR2 FQNNGV. Trimming left V 5 bases short and J 1 base short, with 17 bases between. The CDR3 extends over 16 amino acids. The CDR3: CASSPSRGAPNTEAFF. The DNA of the CDR3 is TGTGCCAGCAGCCCGTCGAGGGGGGCGCCGAACACTGAAGCTTTCTTT.

This chain links TRBV7-8 with TRBJ2-3, with 8 bases aligning to TRBD2. V trimming: 4 bases; J trimming: 1 base; junction bases outside the gene matches: 7. In germline, CDR1 is SGHVS, CDR2 FQNEAQ. The CDR3 is 16 amino acids. The CDR3 protein is CASSSSGGAGTDTQYF. CDR3 nucleotide sequence: TGTGCCAGCAGCTCGTCGGGGGGGGCCGGCACAGATACGCAGTATTTT.

This rearrangement joins TRBV14 to TRBJ2-7; 9 bases are shared with TRBD1. The V segment lost 1 base and the J segment 3 bases; nucleotides outside the gene matches: 7. The CDR3 has 16 residues. CDR1 SGHDN and CDR2 FVKESK come from the germline V gene. The CDR3 DNA sequence: TGTGCCAGCAGCCAAGCCCCGGGACAGGGATTCTACGAGCAGTACTTC. This encodes CASSQAPGQGFYEQYF.

This rearrangement joins TRBV7-9 to TRBJ1-4; D perhaps matches TRBD1 (6 bases). CDR1 is SEHNR, CDR2 FQNEAQ, per germline (reference sequence). V dropped 3 bases and J dropped 8 bases, with 10 bases sitting between them. This CDR3 is 13 amino acids long. The DNA of the CDR3 is TGTGCCAGCAGCTTCGGCACAGGGGAAAAACTGTTTTTT. Protein product: CASSFGTGEKLFF.

The chain links TRBV10-1 to TRBJ2-7, with unresolved D. The V and J ends lost 0 bases and 7 bases respectively, with 10 bases between them. Germline values: CDR1 WNHNN, CDR2 SYGVQD (reference sequence). This CDR3 contains 13 residues. Here the CDR3 DNA reads TGCGCCAGCAGTGAGTCGGGCACGCGGGAGCAGTACTTC. This gives the protein CASSESGTREQYF.

CDR3 region: CASSSANEKLFF. CDR3 bases: TGTGCCAGCAGTTCTGCTAATGAAAAACTGTTTTTT. This chain uses TRBV28 with TRBJ1-4; D ambiguous. The CDR3 runs to 12 residues. Trimming cost V 4 bases and J 3 bases, with 3 bases left between them. CDR1 and CDR2 (germline): MDHEN, SYDVKM.

CDR3 sequence: CASSGRQGAYNSPLHF. CDR3 bases: TGCGCCAGCAGTGGGAGACAGGGTGCCTATAATTCACCCCTCCACTTT. V is TRBV5-1 and J is TRBJ1-6, with 7 bases identical to TRBD1. This CDR3 is 16 amino acids long. The V gene end was trimmed by 5 bases and the J gene end by 2 bases; junction bases not matched to a gene: 7. Germline loops: CDR1 SGHRS, CDR2 YFSETQ.

The sample holds one count of this clone. The chain joins TRBV29-1 to TRBJ2-5; no firm D call. Trimming stripped 7 bases from V and 1 base from J, with 13 bases between. CDR1 and CDR2 (germline): SQVTM, ANQGSEA. The CDR3 length is 13 residues. CDR3 residues: CSAKQPPQETQYF. In nucleotides, the CDR3 is TGCAGCGCCAAACAACCACCCCAAGAGACCCAGTACTTC. The full variable domain, its missing parts supplied by reference TRBV29-1 and TRBJ2-5, is SAVISQKPSRDICQRGTSLTIQCQVDSQVTMMFWYRQQPGQSLTLIATANQGSEATYESGFVIDKFPISRPNLTFSTLTVSNMSPEDSSIYLCSAKQPPQETQYFGPGTRLLVL.

The genes are TRBV2 and TRBJ2-7; tentatively, D is TRBD1 or TRBD2 (6 bases each). Trimming took 4 bases from V and 6 from J, leaving 10 bases between them. The length of the CDR3 is 12 residues. CDR1 SNHLY and CDR2 FYNNEI come from the germline V gene. For the CDR3, the DNA is TGTGCCAGCAGTGTGAAGGGGGGCGAGCAGTACTTC. As protein: CASSVKGGEQYF.

This clone has at least ten counts. The chain joins TRBV25-1 to TRBJ2-2, with 9 bases matching TRBD2. After removal of 4 bases from V and 3 bases from J, the junction contained 0 bases not matched to a gene. This CDR3 comprises 14 residues. Germline V gene lookup returns CDR1 MGHDK and CDR2 SYGVNS. This CDR3 is CASSGTSDTGELFF. CDR3 DNA sequence: TGTGCCAGCAGTGGGACTAGCGACACCGGGGAGCTGTTTTTT. Full variable domain (remainder filled in from reference TRBV25-1 and TRBJ2-2): EADIYQTPRYLVIGTGKKITLECSQTMGHDKMYWYQQDPGMELHLIHYSYGVNSTEKGDLSSESTVSRIRTEHFPLTLESARPSHTSQYLCASSGTSDTGELFFGEGSRLTVL.

The chain links TRBV19 to TRBJ1-2, with D possibly matching TRBD1 (6 bases). The CDR3 spans 17 residues. Deletions cut 4 bases from V and 4 bases from J, with 22 bases between. Germline CDR1 and CDR2: LNHDA and SQIVND (reference sequence). Written as DNA, the CDR3 is TGTGCCAGTAGTACCTCAGGGGTTCCATATGGGGGCTATGGCTACACCTTC. Protein product: CASSTSGVPYGGYGYTF.